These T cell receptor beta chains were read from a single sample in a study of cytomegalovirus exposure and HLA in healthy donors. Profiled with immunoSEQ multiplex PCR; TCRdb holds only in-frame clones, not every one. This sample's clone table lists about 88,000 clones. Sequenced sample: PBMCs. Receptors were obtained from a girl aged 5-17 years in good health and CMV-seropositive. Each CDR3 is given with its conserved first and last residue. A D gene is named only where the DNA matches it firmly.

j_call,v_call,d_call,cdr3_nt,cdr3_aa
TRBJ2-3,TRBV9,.,TGTGCCAGCAGCGTAGTTACAGGGGATACGCAGTATTTT,CASSVVTGDTQYF
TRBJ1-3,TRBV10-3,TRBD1,TGTGCCATCAGGGGACAGTGGAATGGAAACACCATATATTTT,CAIRGQWNGNTIYF
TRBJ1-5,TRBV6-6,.,TGTGCCAGCAGCCAAGTCGGGTCGGATCAGCCCCAGCATTTT,CASSQVGSDQPQHF
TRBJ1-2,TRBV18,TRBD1,TGTGCCAGCTCACCCCTCTCGGCCGCGACAGGGGGCAGCTACACCTTC,CASSPLSAATGGSYTF
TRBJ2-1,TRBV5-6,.,TGTGCCAGCAGCTTGGTGGGTAAGGGGATTTGGAATGAGCAGTTCTTC,CASSLVGKGIWNEQFF
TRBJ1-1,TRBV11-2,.,TGTGCCAGCAGCTTCCAACAGGGTCTGGTCACTGAAGCTTTCTTT,CASSFQQGLVTEAFF
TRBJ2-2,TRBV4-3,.,TGCGCCAGCCGGATGGGCCGAGACACCGGGGAGCTGTTTTTT,CASRMGRDTGELFF
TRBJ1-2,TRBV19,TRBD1,TGTGCCAGTAGTGGGACAGGGGGTGCGGGGGGCTACACCTTC,CASSGTGGAGGYTF
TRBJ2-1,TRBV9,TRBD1,TGTGCCAGCAGCTCACCGACAGGGGCGAGTGAGCAGTTCTTC,CASSSPTGASEQFF
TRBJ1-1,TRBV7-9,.,TGTGCCAGCAGCTTAGGCGACTTGAACACTGAAGCTTTCTTT,CASSLGDLNTEAFF
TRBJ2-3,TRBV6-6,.,TGTGCCAGCAGCCCCGGGACTCAACCTCCAGATACGCAGTATTTT,CASSPGTQPPDTQYF
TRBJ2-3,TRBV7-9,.,TGTGCCAGCAGCCCCCCCAGCGGGAGCACAGATACGCAGTATTTT,CASSPPSGSTDTQYF
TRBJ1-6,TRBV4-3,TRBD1,TGCGCCAGCAGCCAAGAGAGGAACAGGGGAAATTCACCCCTCCACTTT,CASSQERNRGNSPLHF
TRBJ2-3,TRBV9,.,TGTGCCAGCAGCGCCGACGGTTGGGCCACAGATACGCAGTATTTT,CASSADGWATDTQYF
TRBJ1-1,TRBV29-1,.,TGCAGCGTTCAACAGGGATCGGGCACTGAAGCTTTCTTT,CSVQQGSGTEAFF
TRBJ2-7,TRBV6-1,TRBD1,TGTGCCAGCAGTGAAGCATGGGACAGGGGGTCCTACGAGCAGTACTTC,CASSEAWDRGSYEQYF
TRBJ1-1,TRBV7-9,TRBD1,TGTGCCAGCAGCTCGCAGGGGGTGAGAAGCACTGAAGCTTTCTTT,CASSSQGVRSTEAFF
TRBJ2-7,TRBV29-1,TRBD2,TGCAGCGCTGAAAGGGAGGGTTTGGACGAGCAGTACTTC,CSAEREGLDEQYF
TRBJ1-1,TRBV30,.,TGTGCCTGGAGTGGGGGGGAGGGATGGACCAGAGCTTTCTTT,CAWSGGEGWTRAFF
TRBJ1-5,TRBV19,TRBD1,TGTGCCAGTAGGAGTCGACAGGGCCCCTACCAGCCCCAGCATTTT,CASRSRQGPYQPQHF
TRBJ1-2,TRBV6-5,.,TGTGCCAGCAGTTACTTCGGCGGGGTCGATGGCTACACCTTC,CASSYFGGVDGYTF
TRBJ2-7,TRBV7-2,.,TGTGCCAGCAGCTTTCGGCAGGGGACCGCCTACGAGCAGTACTTC,CASSFRQGTAYEQYF
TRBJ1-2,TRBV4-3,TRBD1,TGCGCCAGCAGCCAATGGGGACAGGTACATGGCTACACCTTC,CASSQWGQVHGYTF
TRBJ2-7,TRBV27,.,TGTGCCAGCAGTTGGGCCAGGGGGACTTCCTACGAGCAGTACTTC,CASSWARGTSYEQYF
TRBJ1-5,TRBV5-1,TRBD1,TGCGCCAGCAGCTTGGGTGGGACAGGGGATCAGCCCCAGCATTTT,CASSLGGTGDQPQHF
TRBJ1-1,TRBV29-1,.,TGCAGCGTTGACAGGGTGGGGAACACTGAAGCTTTCTTT,CSVDRVGNTEAFF
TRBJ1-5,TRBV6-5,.,TGTGCCAGCAGTTACCGGGCCACAGCGGGTCAGCCCCAGCATTTT,CASSYRATAGQPQHF
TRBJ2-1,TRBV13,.,TGTGCCAGCTCTGGCGGGAATGAAGGATCCTACAATGAGCAGTTCTTC,CASSGGNEGSYNEQFF
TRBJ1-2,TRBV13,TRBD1,TGTGCCAGCAGATACCGGGACAGGGATGGCTACACCTTC,CASRYRDRDGYTF
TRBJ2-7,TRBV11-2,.,TGTGCCAGCAGCTTAGGGGCAGGTAGCGCCTACGAGCAGTACTTC,CASSLGAGSAYEQYF
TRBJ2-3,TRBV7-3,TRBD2,TGTGCCAGCAGCCCCGGGACTAGTGGGTTGGATACGCAGTATTTT,CASSPGTSGLDTQYF
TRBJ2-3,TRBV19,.,TGTGCCAGTAGTCCCCTCAAAGGACTGCTCACAGATACGCAGTATTTT,CASSPLKGLLTDTQYF
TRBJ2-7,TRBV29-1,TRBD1,TGCAGCGTTCTCCCCTATCTTTCCCCCCTACAGGGGGCTGGGGCCTACGAGCAGTACTTC,CSVLPYLSPLQGAGAYEQYF
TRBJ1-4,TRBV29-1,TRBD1,TGCAGCGTTTATGCAGGGGGAAATGAAAAACTGTTTTTT,CSVYAGGNEKLFF
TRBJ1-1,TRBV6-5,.,TGTGCCAGCAGTTACTGGGAGGGTTCGAACACTGAAGCTTTCTTT,CASSYWEGSNTEAFF
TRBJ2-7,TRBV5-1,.,TGCGCCAGCAGCTCGTCCTACGAGCAGTACTTC,CASSSSYEQYF
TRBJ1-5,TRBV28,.,TGTGCCAGCAGTTCGGCGGGGGTGAGCAATCAGCCCCAGCATTTT,CASSSAGVSNQPQHF
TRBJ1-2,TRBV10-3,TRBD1,TGTGCCATCAGTGGACAGGGCCCCACTAACTATGGCTACACCTTC,CAISGQGPTNYGYTF
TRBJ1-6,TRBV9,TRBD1,TGTGCCAGCAGCGTAACAGGGGATAATTCACCCCTCCACTTT,CASSVTGDNSPLHF
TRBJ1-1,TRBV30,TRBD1,TGTGCCTGGAGTGTACAGGGACAGGGTGTGGGGGAAGCTTTCTTT,CAWSVQGQGVGEAFF
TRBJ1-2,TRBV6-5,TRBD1,TGTGCCAGCAGTTACTCAGACAGGGTGAGCTATGGCTACACCTTC,CASSYSDRVSYGYTF
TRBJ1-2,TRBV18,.,TGTGCCAGCTCACCAACACAGGGAGGGGCCTATGGCTACACCTTC,CASSPTQGGAYGYTF
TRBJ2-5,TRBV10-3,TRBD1,TGTGCCATCAGGGACAGGGGTCCGATTGGGGAGACCCAGTACTTC,CAIRDRGPIGETQYF
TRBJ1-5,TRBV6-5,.,TGTGCCAGCAGTTACTCCGCCGGGGTTGGCCAGCCCCAGCATTTT,CASSYSAGVGQPQHF
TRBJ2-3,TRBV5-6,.,TGTGCCAGCAGCTTGGCGGGGGTGATTCGGGATACGCAGTATTTT,CASSLAGVIRDTQYF
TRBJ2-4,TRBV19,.,TGTGCCAGTAGTCACGAACTAGCCAAAAACATTCAGTACTTC,CASSHELAKNIQYF
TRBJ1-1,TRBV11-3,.,TGTGCCAGCAGCTCAACGGACGCAAACCTACATAGTCGGGATACTGAAGCTTTCTTT,CASSSTDANLHSRDTEAFF
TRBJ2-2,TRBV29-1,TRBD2,TGCAGCGTTGAAGATGGGGGGGCCGGGGAGCTGTTTTTT,CSVEDGGAGELFF
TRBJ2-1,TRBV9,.,TGTGCCAGCAGCGTAGGATACTTAGAAGACAATGAGCAGTTCTTC,CASSVGYLEDNEQFF
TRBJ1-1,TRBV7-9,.,TGTGCCAGCAGCCGCATAACAGGGCGAGGGACTGAAGCTTTCTTT,CASSRITGRGTEAFF
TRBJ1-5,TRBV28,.,TGTGCCAGCAGTCTCGTCCTGCGACAGGACCTTTGGCCCCAGCATTTT,CASSLVLRQDLWPQHF
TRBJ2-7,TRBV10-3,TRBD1,TGTGCCATCAGTGAGGGACAGGGCTTAAGGGCCTACGAGCAGTACTTC,CAISEGQGLRAYEQYF
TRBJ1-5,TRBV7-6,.,TGTGCCAGCAGCTTAGGAACACAGTACAATCAGCCCCAGCATTTT,CASSLGTQYNQPQHF
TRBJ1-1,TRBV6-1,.,TGTGCCAGCAGTGAACTCTCCTTTCGGACTGAAGCTTTCTTT,CASSELSFRTEAFF